A selection of T cell receptor beta chains follows, all from one sample in a study of blood T cell repertoires in COVID-19. The table came from immunoSEQ multiplex PCR; TCRdb's copy has only in-frame clones and leaves some out. The sample includes about 60,000 clones, nearly 80% of them seen just once. The specimen sequenced was peripheral blood. The receptors shown here come from a human donor in a cohort sampled during active COVID-19. The CDR3 runs from the conserved cysteine through the conserved F or W. Each record gives: J gene, V gene, CDR3 protein.

TRBJ2-1 TRBV28 CASSYVAGGNYNEQFF
TRBJ2-7 TRBV3-1/TRBV3-2 CASSPRSTRRDEQYF
TRBJ2-7 TRBV5-6 CASSLWGQGYEQYF
TRBJ1-6 TRBV5-1 CASSLVAGVNSPLHF
TRBJ2-5 TRBV10-3 CAISETAGGPRETQYF
TRBJ2-7 TRBV2 CASSLAGVGEQYF
TRBJ2-3 TRBV19 CASSRPSGGPSTDTQYF
TRBJ1-1 TRBV28 CASNWGGDTEAFF
TRBJ1-2 TRBV5-4 CASSLPDRGRDYGYTF
TRBJ1-5 TRBV27 CASSFGRGDQPQHF
TRBJ1-5 TRBV15 CATSRGTGNQPQHF
TRBJ1-4 TRBV12-1 CASSYITGAPNEKLFF
TRBJ2-2 TRBV7-2 CASSLALDRGNTGELFF
TRBJ1-3 TRBV12-3/TRBV12-4 CASSGTGGNTIYF
TRBJ1-5 TRBV11-2 CASSLEMGQGGQPQHF
TRBJ2-7 TRBV27 CASKNYIEQYF
TRBJ2-5 TRBV4-1 CASSQGWTSPAYF
TRBJ1-5 TRBV6-2/TRBV6-3 CASSWGETQPQHF
TRBJ2-2 TRBV4-2 CASSPRTSGAPNTGELFF
TRBJ2-7 TRBV4-2 CASTIQQGGYEQYF
TRBJ2-7 TRBV28 CASSLGTSGRYEQYF
TRBJ2-5 TRBV29-1 CSVTYNSGRGETQYF
TRBJ2-7 TRBV18 CATSGGHQDGEQYF
TRBJ2-1 TRBV6-5 CASGTASGRYNEQFF
TRBJ2-2 TRBV2 CASSGVRANTGELFF
TRBJ2-2 TRBV4-1 CASSQGTAVPGELFF
TRBJ1-1 TRBV14 CASSQRYGGPGMDAEAFF
TRBJ1-5 TRBV4-1 CASSQDRYQPQHF
TRBJ1-4 TRBV4-1 CASSLEAGIDEKLFF
TRBJ2-3 TRBV7-3 CASSLRGQGPDTQYF
TRBJ2-5 TRBV28 CASSLLAVGVETQYF
TRBJ1-4 TRBV27 CASSLSGPGGGVKLFF
TRBJ2-5 TRBV5-1 CASSPGQANLKYQETQYF
TRBJ2-1 TRBV19 CASSNSGRAKSHEQFF
TRBJ2-1 TRBV24-1 CATSVPGTGVHNEQFF
TRBJ2-2 TRBV2 CASRLGQETGELFF
TRBJ1-1 TRBV6-5 CASSGTGRMNTEAFF
TRBJ1-3 TRBV6-5 CASSYSSKSSGNTIYF
TRBJ2-2 TRBV3-1/TRBV3-2 CASSQDSGGPTGELFF
TRBJ2-1 TRBV21-1 CASSRTRRAGLAGGGSYNEQFF
TRBJ2-5 TRBV6-5 CASSYQSGRETQYF
TRBJ2-3 TRBV4-1 CASSQAVAGGTTDTQYF
TRBJ2-7 TRBV5-1 CASSPGTVLSYEQYF